Sequencing of this T cell receptor (beta chain) was carried out in a study of cytomegalovirus exposure and HLA in healthy donors. Use of 60 Vbeta and 13 Jbeta primers characterized the PCR. The authors' processing: A later analysis tallied approximately 87 million unique TCR beta chains, around 9.9 million of them shared. Method: immunoSEQ multiplex PCR; TCRdb's copy keeps in-frame clones and lacks some. The V and J calls and the clone size are those of that table, but D and trimming were determined from the DNA. Of some 150,000 clones in the sample, approximately 80% are singletons; the top ten hold around 5%. CDR3 length equals 15 residues. Losses at the gene ends were 5 bases for V and 3 bases for J; bases not matched to a gene: 8. The V gene's germline CDR1 is SGHTA and CDR2 FQGTGA. This cohort consisted of healthy bone marrow donors.

The receptor's source is a male donor in good health and CMV-seronegative. V and J are TRBV7-3 and TRBJ1-1; 8 bases agree with TRBD1. The source material was PBMCs. CDR3 nucleotides: TGTGCCAGCAGCACTCAGACAGGGGTATACACTGAAGCTTTCTTT. Amino acid sequence: CASSTQTGVYTEAFF.